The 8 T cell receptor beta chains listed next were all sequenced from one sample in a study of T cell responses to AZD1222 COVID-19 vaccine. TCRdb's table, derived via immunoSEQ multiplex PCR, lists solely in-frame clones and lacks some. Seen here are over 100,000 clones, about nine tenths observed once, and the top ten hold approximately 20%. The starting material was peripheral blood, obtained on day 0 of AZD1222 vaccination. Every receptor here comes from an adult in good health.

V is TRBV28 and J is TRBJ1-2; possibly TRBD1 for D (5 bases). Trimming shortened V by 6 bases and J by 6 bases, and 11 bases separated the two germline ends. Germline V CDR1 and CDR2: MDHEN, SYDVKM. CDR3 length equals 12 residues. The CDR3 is CASRGARDGYTF. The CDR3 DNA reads TGTGCCAGCAGAGGGGCCAGGGATGGCTACACCTTC.

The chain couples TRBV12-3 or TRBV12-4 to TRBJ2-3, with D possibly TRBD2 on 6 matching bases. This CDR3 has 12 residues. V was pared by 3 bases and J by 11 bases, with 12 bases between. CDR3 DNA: TGTGCCAGCAGTTTCACGGGGGTAATGCAGTATTTT. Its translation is CASSFTGVMQYF.

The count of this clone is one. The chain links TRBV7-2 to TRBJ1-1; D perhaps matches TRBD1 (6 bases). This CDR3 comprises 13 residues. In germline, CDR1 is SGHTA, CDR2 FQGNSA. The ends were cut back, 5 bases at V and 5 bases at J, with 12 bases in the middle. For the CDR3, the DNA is TGTGCCAGCAGCCGTAACAGGGAAACTGAAGCTTTCTTT. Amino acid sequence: CASSRNRETEAFF.

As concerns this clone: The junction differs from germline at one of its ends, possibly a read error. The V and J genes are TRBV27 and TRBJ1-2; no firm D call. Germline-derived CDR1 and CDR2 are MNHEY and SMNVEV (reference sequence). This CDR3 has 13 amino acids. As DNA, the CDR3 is TGTGCCAACAGTTCGGCCGACCACTATGGCTACACCTTC. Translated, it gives CANSSADHYGYTF.

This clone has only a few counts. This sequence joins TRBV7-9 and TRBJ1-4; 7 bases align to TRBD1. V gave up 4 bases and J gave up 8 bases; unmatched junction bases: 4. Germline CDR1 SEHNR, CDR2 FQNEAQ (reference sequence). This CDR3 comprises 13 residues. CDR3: CASSSRGQEKLFF. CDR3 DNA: TGTGCCAGCAGCTCTAGGGGGCAGGAAAAACTGTTTTTT.

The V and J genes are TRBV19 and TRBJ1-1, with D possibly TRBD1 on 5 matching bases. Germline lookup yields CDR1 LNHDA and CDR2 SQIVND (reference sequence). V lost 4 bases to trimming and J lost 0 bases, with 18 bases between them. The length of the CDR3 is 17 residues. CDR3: CASSNWRGPQMNTEAFF. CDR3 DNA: TGTGCCAGTAGTAACTGGCGGGGCCCACAGATGAACACTGAAGCTTTCTTT.

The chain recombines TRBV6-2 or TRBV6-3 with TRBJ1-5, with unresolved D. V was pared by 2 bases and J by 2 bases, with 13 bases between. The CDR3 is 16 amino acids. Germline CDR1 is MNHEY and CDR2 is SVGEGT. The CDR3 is CASSYGERAGNQPQHF. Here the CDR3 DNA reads TGTGCCAGCAGTTACGGGGAGAGAGCTGGCAATCAGCCCCAGCATTTT.

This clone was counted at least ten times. In DNA, the CDR3 is TGTGCCAGCAGCTTGGCCCGGGAGGGGTTAGGCTACACCTTC. Its translation: CASSLAREGLGYTF. The rearrangement links TRBV5-6 to TRBJ1-2; TRBD1 is a possible D gene (5 bases). This CDR3 is 14 amino acids long. Germline CDR1 reads SGHDT; CDR2 reads YYEEEE. Trimming removed 0 bases from V and 8 bases from J, with 14 bases in between.